The source of this TCR beta chain is a study of lymphopenia after photon versus proton radiotherapy. As for this clone: Its antigen is still unknown.

The study's findings and limits: Proton therapy kept repertoires fairly stable, unlike photons, which gained effector/memory cells. Survival link was tested only in deceased patients; proton benefit remains a possibility. In patients who died, overall survival fell as post-nadir TCR diversity dropped more.

From germline, CDR1 is MNHEY and CDR2 SVGAGI. The CDR3 extends over 15 amino acids. The V end was cut by 6 bases, the J end by 1 base, with 13 bases between. Sequencing was performed with immunoSEQ multiplex PCR; in TCRdb, only in-frame clones are kept and a portion is missing. The profile covers 15,000 to 20,000 clones, with more than 75% appearing a single time and around a tenth taken by the ten largest. The material was peripheral blood, obtained from a patient treated with proton-based radiotherapy. This clonotype originated in a man aged 70 or older with pancreatic cancer. V usage is TRBV6-5 and J usage is TRBJ1-5, with D possibly matching TRBD1 (5 bases). CDR3 residues: CASREPGPSNQPQHF. CDR3 DNA sequence: TGTGCCAGCAGGGAGCCGGGACCGAGCAATCAGCCCCAGCATTTT.